Listed below are T cell receptor beta chains from one sample, sequenced in a study of T cell responses to AZD1222 COVID-19 vaccine. The method was immunoSEQ multiplex PCR; TCRdb's version includes in-frame clones alone and lacks a portion of them. The sample gives some 95,000 clones, 70% to 90% of which show up once; roughly 6.5% is in the top ten. Sequenced here: peripheral blood, sampled on day 0 of AZD1222 vaccination. Receptors originate from an adult in good health. Each CDR3 is given with its conserved first and last residue. A D gene is named only where the DNA matches it firmly. Clone size is given for some rows only: seen once, a few or many times, or a class if the clone is expanded.

>TRBJ2-1|TRBD2|-|TRBV10-3
CAIRGDPGLRTDNEQFF
TGTGCCATCAGGGGGGATCCGGGACTACGAACTGACAATGAGCAGTTCTTC
>TRBJ1-1|-|-|TRBV5-1
CASSHGGPLGEAFF
TGCGCCAGCAGCCACGGAGGCCCCTTGGGCGAAGCTTTCTTT
>TRBJ1-2|-|-|TRBV30
CAWSSGPGYTF
TGTGCCTGGAGTTCAGGGCCTGGCTACACCTTC
>TRBJ1-5|TRBD1|once|TRBV6-5
CATTRGLEDQPQHF
TGTGCCACCACCAGGGGGTTAGAGGATCAGCCCCAGCATTTT
>TRBJ1-1|-|once|TRBV2
CASRPHPNTEAFF
TGTGCCAGCAGGCCACACCCGAACACTGAAGCTTTCTTT
>TRBJ1-6|-|-|TRBV27
CASSPRFGSGSPLHF
TGTGCCAGCAGTCCCCGCTTTGGGTCTGGCTCACCCCTCCACTTT
>TRBJ2-1|-|-|TRBV21-1
CASSKGTSGRHSYNEQFF
TGTGCCAGCAGCAAAGGGACTAGCGGGAGGCATTCCTACAATGAGCAGTTCTTC
>TRBJ1-6|-|-|TRBV15
CATSGRDGYSPLHF
TGTGCCACCAGCGGCCGGGACGGCTATTCACCCCTCCACTTT
>TRBJ1-2|-|-|TRBV19
CASSAVVIANYGYTF
TGTGCCAGTAGTGCGGTCGTCATAGCTAACTATGGCTACACCTTC
>TRBJ1-5|-|-|TRBV28
CASSLWEGGNQPQHF
TGTGCCAGCAGTTTGTGGGAAGGGGGCAATCAGCCCCAGCATTTT
>TRBJ2-7|-|-|TRBV11-3
CASSFRHSRGSSYEQYF
TGTGCCAGCAGCTTTCGGCACTCTCGGGGGTCCTCCTACGAGCAGTACTTC
>TRBJ2-7|-|-|TRBV6-2/TRBV6-3
CASSQLRQSYEQYF
TGTGCCAGCAGCCAACTGAGACAGTCCTACGAGCAGTACTTC
>TRBJ2-1|TRBD1|-|TRBV10-3
CAIGQGSYNEQFF
TGTGCCATTGGACAGGGTTCCTACAATGAGCAGTTCTTC
>TRBJ1-5|-|-|TRBV6-4
CASSDDGSNQPQHF
TGTGCCAGCAGTGACGATGGAAGCAATCAGCCCCAGCATTTT
>TRBJ2-1|TRBD1|-|TRBV5-1
CASSLGGGQGATNEQFF
TGCGCCAGCAGCTTGGGCGGGGGACAGGGGGCAACCAATGAGCAGTTCTTC
>TRBJ1-5|-|once|TRBV2
CASSAGMFQPQHF
TGTGCCAGCAGTGCGGGGATGTTTCAGCCCCAGCATTTT
>TRBJ1-4|TRBD1|-|TRBV11-2
CASSAGQGWNEKLFF
TGTGCCAGCAGCGCGGGACAGGGGTGGAATGAAAAACTGTTTTTT
>TRBJ1-6|TRBD1|-|TRBV15
CATSPRTGSNSPLHF
TGTGCCACCAGCCCTAGGACAGGGAGCAATTCACCCCTCCACTTT
>TRBJ1-6|TRBD1|-|TRBV7-9
CAVRDSNSPLHF
TGTGCCGTCCGGGACAGCAATTCACCCCTCCACTTT
>TRBJ1-1|-|-|TRBV5-1
CASSSRAGGMNTEAFF
TGCGCCAGCAGCTCCCGAGCTGGTGGGATGAACACTGAAGCTTTCTTT
>TRBJ2-1|TRBD2|-|TRBV27
CASSLSLRLAGGPYNEQFF
TGTGCCAGCAGTTTATCGCTAAGACTAGCGGGAGGTCCCTACAATGAGCAGTTCTTC
>TRBJ2-7|-|-|TRBV11-1
CASSFHAYEQYF
TGTGCCAGCAGCTTTCACGCCTACGAGCAGTACTTC
>TRBJ1-4|-|-|TRBV15
CATSPGGTLGKLFF
TGTGCCACCAGCCCCGGGGGAACTCTCGGGAAACTGTTTTTT
>TRBJ2-3|-|-|TRBV4-1
CASRKYSPTDTQYF
TGCGCCAGCAGAAAATACTCGCCTACAGATACGCAGTATTTT
>TRBJ2-2|-|-|TRBV6-2/TRBV6-3
CASSSLGRRMAGELFF
TGTGCCAGCAGTTCCCTCGGCCGGCGCATGGCCGGGGAGCTGTTTTTT
>TRBJ2-7|-|-|TRBV21-1
CASSQSWGRPGEQYF
TGTGCCAGCAGCCAATCTTGGGGGCGCCCGGGGGAGCAGTACTTC
>TRBJ2-1|-|-|TRBV11-2
CASSWPRGSYNEQFF
TGTGCCAGCAGCTGGCCCAGGGGTTCCTACAATGAGCAGTTCTTC
>TRBJ2-1|-|-|TRBV6-1
CASSEARGGGPYNEQFF
TGTGCCAGCAGTGAAGCACGGGGCGGGGGCCCTTACAATGAGCAGTTCTTC
>TRBJ2-1|-|-|TRBV30
CAWSTADRTSYNEQFF
TGTGCCTGGAGTACAGCTGACAGGACCTCCTACAATGAGCAGTTCTTC
>TRBJ2-6|-|-|TRBV19
CASSILGRTSGANVLTF
TGTGCCAGTAGTATTCTCGGACGAACCTCTGGGGCCAACGTCCTGACTTTC
>TRBJ1-1|-|-|TRBV19
CASTLRVGMNTEAFF
TGTGCCAGTACCCTCAGGGTGGGAATGAACACTGAAGCTTTCTTT
>TRBJ2-3|TRBD2|-|TRBV9
CASSVAGASDTQYF
TGTGCCAGCAGCGTTGCGGGAGCTTCGGATACGCAGTATTTT
>TRBJ2-7|TRBD1|once|TRBV11-2
CASSMTGAGEQYF
TGTGCCAGCAGCATGACAGGGGCTGGCGAGCAGTACTTC
>TRBJ1-1|-|-|TRBV6-2/TRBV6-3
CASSSGTLRGTEAFF
TGTGCCAGCAGTTCCGGGACCCTCAGGGGCACTGAAGCTTTCTTT
>TRBJ1-5|-|-|TRBV30
CACSFSGQPQHF
TGTGCCTGCTCCTTTTCTGGTCAGCCCCAGCATTTT
>TRBJ2-7|-|-|TRBV12-3/TRBV12-4
CASSYGYYEQYF
TGTGCCAGCAGTTATGGCTATTACGAGCAGTACTTC
>TRBJ1-5|TRBD1|-|TRBV2
CASSRDRAAQPQHF
TGTGCCAGCAGCAGGGACAGGGCGGCTCAGCCCCAGCATTTT
>TRBJ1-1|-|-|TRBV4-2
CASSQDRRGDNTEAFF
TGTGCCAGCAGCCAAGATCGACGGGGCGACAACACTGAAGCTTTCTTT
>TRBJ1-3|-|-|TRBV3-1/TRBV3-2
CASSARDGRGNTIYF
TGTGCCAGCAGCGCAAGGGACGGCCGAGGAAACACCATATATTTT
>TRBJ1-2|-|-|TRBV7-9
CASSLDGRPKVGYTF
TGTGCCAGCAGCTTGGACGGCCGGCCGAAGGTTGGCTACACCTTC
>TRBJ2-3|-|once|TRBV2
CASSAQYMSTDTQYF
TGTGCCAGCTCGGCCCAGTACATGAGCACAGATACGCAGTATTTT
>TRBJ2-5|-|-|TRBV5-4
CASSTSQGHAETQYF
TGTGCCAGCAGCACTTCACAGGGACATGCGGAGACCCAGTACTTC
>TRBJ2-7|-|medium-sized|TRBV3-1/TRBV3-2
CASRLTTESYEQYF
TGTGCCAGCAGACTAACGACGGAGTCCTACGAGCAGTACTTC
>TRBJ2-3|-|-|TRBV5-4
CASRELFTDTQYF
TGTGCCAGCAGAGAGTTATTCACAGATACGCAGTATTTT
>TRBJ2-5|TRBD2|-|TRBV5-4
CASSRGSGVQETQYF
TGTGCCAGCAGCAGGGGAAGCGGGGTTCAAGAGACCCAGTACTTC
>TRBJ1-3|-|-|TRBV11-2
CASSSGDRNTIYF
TGTGCCAGCAGCAGTGGAGACAGAAACACCATATATTTT
>TRBJ2-6|TRBD1|-|TRBV5-8
CASSAQGNSANVLTF
TGTGCCAGCAGCGCACAGGGGAATTCGGCCAACGTCCTGACTTTC
>TRBJ2-1|-|-|TRBV7-2
CASSLDVSPAYNEQFF
TGTGCCAGCAGCTTAGATGTCAGCCCTGCCTACAATGAGCAGTTCTTC
>TRBJ2-2|TRBD2|-|TRBV9
CASSGSGGAGELFF
TGTGCCAGCAGCGGTAGCGGGGGGGCCGGGGAGCTGTTTTTT